Listed below are T cell receptor beta chains from one sample, sequenced in a study of Ad26.COV2.S vaccination and SARS-CoV-2 variants. Sequencing used immunoSEQ multiplex PCR; TCRdb keeps in-frame clones, though not all of them. The sample contains a few hundred thousand clones, 83% of which appear only once. Sequencing used peripheral blood, obtained in a trial of Ad26.COV2.S vaccine versus placebo. These receptor sequences come from a person between 18 and 65 years old who received the Ad26.COV2.S COVID-19 vaccine or a placebo. The CDR3 runs from the conserved cysteine through the conserved F or W. The D gene is left open where the match is weak. For some rows the clone size is stated as once, few or many, or as a class when expanded; others skip it.

v_call: TRBV7-9
clone_size: .
j_call: TRBJ2-7
d_call: TRBD2
cdr3_aa: CASSSTSGRELSYEQYF
cdr3_nt: TGTGCCAGCAGCAGTACTAGCGGGAGGGAGTTGTCCTACGAGCAGTACTTC

v_call: TRBV5-1
clone_size: once
j_call: TRBJ2-1
d_call: TRBD1
cdr3_aa: CASRGLQGSNEQFF
cdr3_nt: TGCGCCAGCAGGGGATTACAGGGGTCCAATGAGCAGTTCTTC

v_call: TRBV27
clone_size: .
j_call: TRBJ1-2
d_call: .
cdr3_aa: CASSPRGNYGYTF
cdr3_nt: TGTGCCAGCAGCCCCAGGGGAAACTATGGCTACACCTTC

v_call: TRBV30
clone_size: .
j_call: TRBJ1-5
d_call: .
cdr3_aa: CAVEQPLGSNQPQHF
cdr3_nt: TGTGCCGTTGAACAACCCCTCGGAAGCAATCAGCCCCAGCATTTT

v_call: TRBV11-2
clone_size: .
j_call: TRBJ2-2
d_call: .
cdr3_aa: CASSLTLADTGELFF
cdr3_nt: TGTGCCAGCAGTTTAACACTAGCAGACACCGGGGAGCTGTTTTTT

v_call: TRBV27
clone_size: .
j_call: TRBJ1-2
d_call: TRBD1
cdr3_aa: CATGDRLPGGYTF
cdr3_nt: TGTGCCACCGGGGACAGGCTCCCAGGGGGCTACACCTTC

v_call: TRBV12-3/TRBV12-4
clone_size: .
j_call: TRBJ2-7
d_call: .
cdr3_aa: CASSSRLSYEQYF
cdr3_nt: TGTGCCAGCAGTTCCAGGCTATCCTACGAGCAGTACTTC

v_call: TRBV3-1/TRBV3-2
clone_size: few
j_call: TRBJ2-7
d_call: TRBD2
cdr3_aa: CASSQDSGLAGGRPWTYEQYF
cdr3_nt: TGTGCCAGCAGCCAAGATAGTGGACTAGCGGGGGGACGACCCTGGACCTACGAGCAGTACTTC

v_call: TRBV13
clone_size: .
j_call: TRBJ2-2
d_call: .
cdr3_aa: CASSYPGVARRAGELFF
cdr3_nt: TGTGCCAGCAGCTACCCCGGGGTAGCGAGAAGGGCCGGGGAGCTGTTTTTT

v_call: TRBV2
clone_size: .
j_call: TRBJ1-1
d_call: TRBD1
cdr3_aa: CASSGAPRGAGAFF
cdr3_nt: TGTGCCAGCAGTGGGGCCCCCAGGGGGGCTGGAGCTTTCTTT

v_call: TRBV6-5
clone_size: .
j_call: TRBJ2-2
d_call: .
cdr3_aa: CASSIGLWTGELFF
cdr3_nt: TGTGCCAGCAGCATCGGACTTTGGACCGGGGAGCTGTTTTTT

v_call: TRBV7-8
clone_size: .
j_call: TRBJ1-5
d_call: .
cdr3_aa: CASSRINQPQHF
cdr3_nt: TGTGCCAGCAGCCGTATCAATCAGCCCCAGCATTTT

v_call: TRBV19
clone_size: .
j_call: TRBJ1-1
d_call: .
cdr3_aa: CASSPYLTMNTEAFF
cdr3_nt: TGTGCCAGTAGTCCTTACCTGACAATGAACACTGAAGCTTTCTTT